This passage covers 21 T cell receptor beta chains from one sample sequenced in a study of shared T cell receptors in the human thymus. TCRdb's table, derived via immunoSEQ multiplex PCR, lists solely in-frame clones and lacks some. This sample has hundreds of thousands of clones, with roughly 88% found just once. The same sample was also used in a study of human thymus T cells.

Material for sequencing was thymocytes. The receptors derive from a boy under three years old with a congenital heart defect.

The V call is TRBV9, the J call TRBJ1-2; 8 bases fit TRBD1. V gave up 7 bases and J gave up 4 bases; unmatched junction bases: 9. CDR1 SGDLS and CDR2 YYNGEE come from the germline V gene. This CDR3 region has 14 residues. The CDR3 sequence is CASGGQDLGYGYTF. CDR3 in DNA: TGTGCCAGCGGGGGACAGGACCTTGGCTATGGCTACACCTTC.

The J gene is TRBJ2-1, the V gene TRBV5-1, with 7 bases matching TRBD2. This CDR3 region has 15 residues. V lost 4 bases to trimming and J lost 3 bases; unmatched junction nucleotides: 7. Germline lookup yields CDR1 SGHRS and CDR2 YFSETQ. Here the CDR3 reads CASSPGLVVYNEQFF. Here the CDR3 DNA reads TGCGCCAGCAGCCCCGGACTAGTAGTCTACAATGAGCAGTTCTTC.

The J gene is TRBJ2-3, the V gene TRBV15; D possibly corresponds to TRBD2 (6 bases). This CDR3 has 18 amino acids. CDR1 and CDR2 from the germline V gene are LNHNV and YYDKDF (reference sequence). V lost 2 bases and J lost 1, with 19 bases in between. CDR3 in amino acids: CATSRPPVGREGTDTQYF. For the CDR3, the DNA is TGTGCCACCAGCAGACCCCCCGTCGGGAGAGAGGGCACAGATACGCAGTATTTT.

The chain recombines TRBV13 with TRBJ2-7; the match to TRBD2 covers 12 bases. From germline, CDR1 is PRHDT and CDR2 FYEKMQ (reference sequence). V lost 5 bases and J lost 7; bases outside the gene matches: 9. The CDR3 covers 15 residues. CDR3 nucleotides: TGTGCCAGCAGCCTCAAGACTAGCGGGAGTTTAGAGCAGTACTTC. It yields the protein CASSLKTSGSLEQYF.

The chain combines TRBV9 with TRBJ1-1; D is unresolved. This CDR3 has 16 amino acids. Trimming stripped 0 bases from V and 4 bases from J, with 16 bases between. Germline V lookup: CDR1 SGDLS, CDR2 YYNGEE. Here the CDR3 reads CASSVASSEGSTEAFF. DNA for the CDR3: TGTGCCAGCAGCGTAGCTAGCAGCGAGGGTAGCACTGAAGCTTTCTTT.

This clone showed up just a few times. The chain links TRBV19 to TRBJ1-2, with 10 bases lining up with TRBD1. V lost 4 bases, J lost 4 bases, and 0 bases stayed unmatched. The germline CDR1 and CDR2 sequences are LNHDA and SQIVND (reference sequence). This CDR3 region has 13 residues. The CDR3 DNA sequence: TGTGCCAGTAGTAGGGACAGGGGCTATGGCTACACCTTC. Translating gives CASSRDRGYGYTF.

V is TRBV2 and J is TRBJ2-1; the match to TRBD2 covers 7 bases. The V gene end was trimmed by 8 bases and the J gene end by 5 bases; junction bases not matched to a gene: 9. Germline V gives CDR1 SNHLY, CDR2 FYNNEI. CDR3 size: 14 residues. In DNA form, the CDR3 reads TGTGCCAGCGGGTCGGGCGGGGGTCACAATGAGCAGTTCTTC. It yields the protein CASGSGGGHNEQFF.

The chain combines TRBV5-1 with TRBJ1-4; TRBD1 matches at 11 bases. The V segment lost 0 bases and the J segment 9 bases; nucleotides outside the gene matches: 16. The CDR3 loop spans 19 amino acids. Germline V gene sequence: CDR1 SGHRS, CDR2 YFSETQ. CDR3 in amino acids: CASSLGPGQGDGNIQKLFF. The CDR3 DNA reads TGCGCCAGCAGCTTGGGACCGGGACAGGGGGACGGGAATATCCAAAAACTGTTTTTT.

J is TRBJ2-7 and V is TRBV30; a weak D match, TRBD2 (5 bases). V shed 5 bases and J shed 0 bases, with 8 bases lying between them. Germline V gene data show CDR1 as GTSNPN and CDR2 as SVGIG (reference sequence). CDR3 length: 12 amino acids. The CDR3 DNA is TGTGCCTGGCGTAGCGCCTCCTACGAGCAGTACTTC. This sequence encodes CAWRSASYEQYF.

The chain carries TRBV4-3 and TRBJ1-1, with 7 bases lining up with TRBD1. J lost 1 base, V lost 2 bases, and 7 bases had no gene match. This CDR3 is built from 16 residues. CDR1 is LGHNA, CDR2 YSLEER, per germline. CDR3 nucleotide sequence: TGCGCCAGCAGCCAAACATCCGACAGGGAGAACACTGAAGCTTTCTTT. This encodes CASSQTSDRENTEAFF.

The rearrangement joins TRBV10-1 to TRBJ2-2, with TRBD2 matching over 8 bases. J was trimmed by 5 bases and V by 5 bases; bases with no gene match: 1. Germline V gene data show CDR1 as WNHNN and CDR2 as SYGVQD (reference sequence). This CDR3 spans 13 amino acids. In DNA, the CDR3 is TGCGCCAGCAGTCGCGGGAGGACCGGGGAGCTGTTTTTT. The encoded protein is CASSRGRTGELFF.

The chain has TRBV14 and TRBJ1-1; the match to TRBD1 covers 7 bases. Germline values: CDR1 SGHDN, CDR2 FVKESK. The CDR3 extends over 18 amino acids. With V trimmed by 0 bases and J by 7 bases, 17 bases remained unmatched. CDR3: CASSQEGIGDSRISEAFF. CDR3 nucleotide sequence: TGTGCCAGCAGCCAAGAGGGTATCGGGGACAGTCGAATCAGTGAAGCTTTCTTT.

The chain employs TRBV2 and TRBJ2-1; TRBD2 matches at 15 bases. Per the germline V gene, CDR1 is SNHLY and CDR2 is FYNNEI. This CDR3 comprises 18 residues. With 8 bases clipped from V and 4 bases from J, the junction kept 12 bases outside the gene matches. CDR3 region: CASLNGTSGRSKYNEQFF. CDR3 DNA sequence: TGTGCCAGCCTTAACGGGACTAGCGGGAGGAGCAAATACAATGAGCAGTTCTTC.

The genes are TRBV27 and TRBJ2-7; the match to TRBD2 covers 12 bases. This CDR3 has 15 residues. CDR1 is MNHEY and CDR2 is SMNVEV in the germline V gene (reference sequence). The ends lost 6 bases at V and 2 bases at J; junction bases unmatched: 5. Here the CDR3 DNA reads TGTGCCAGCAGCCCTAGCGGGAGGGGGCCCTACGAGCAGTACTTC. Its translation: CASSPSGRGPYEQYF.

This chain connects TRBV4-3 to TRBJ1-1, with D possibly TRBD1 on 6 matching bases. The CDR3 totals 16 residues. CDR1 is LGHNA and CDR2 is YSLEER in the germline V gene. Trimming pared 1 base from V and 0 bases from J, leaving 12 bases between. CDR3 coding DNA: TGCGCCAGCAGCCAAGGACAACAGGGCCTGAACACTGAAGCTTTCTTT. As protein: CASSQGQQGLNTEAFF.

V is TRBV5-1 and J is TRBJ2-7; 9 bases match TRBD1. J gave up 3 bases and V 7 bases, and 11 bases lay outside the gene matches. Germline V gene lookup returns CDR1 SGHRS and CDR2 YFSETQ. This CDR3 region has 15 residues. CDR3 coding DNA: TGCGCCAGCCGGGTTTCCGGGACAGGGCACTACGAGCAGTACTTC. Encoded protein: CASRVSGTGHYEQYF.

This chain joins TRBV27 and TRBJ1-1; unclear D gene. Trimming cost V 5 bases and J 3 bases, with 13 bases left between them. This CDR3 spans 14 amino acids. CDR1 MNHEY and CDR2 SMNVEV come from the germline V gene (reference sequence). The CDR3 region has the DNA TGTGCCAGCAGTATACAACTGAGCGACACTGAAGCTTTCTTT. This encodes CASSIQLSDTEAFF.

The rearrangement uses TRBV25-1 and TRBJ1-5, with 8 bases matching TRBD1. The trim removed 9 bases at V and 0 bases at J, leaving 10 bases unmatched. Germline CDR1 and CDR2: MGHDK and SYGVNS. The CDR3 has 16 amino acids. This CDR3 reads CARPGQERYSNQPQHF. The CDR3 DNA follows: TGTGCCAGGCCGGGACAGGAGAGATATAGCAATCAGCCCCAGCATTTT.

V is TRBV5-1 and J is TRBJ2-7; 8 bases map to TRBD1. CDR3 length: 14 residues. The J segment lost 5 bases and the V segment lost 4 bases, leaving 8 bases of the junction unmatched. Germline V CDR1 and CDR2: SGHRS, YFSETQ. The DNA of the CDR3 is TGCGCCAGCAGCACGAGGACAGGGCGGGACGAGCAGTACTTC. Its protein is CASSTRTGRDEQYF. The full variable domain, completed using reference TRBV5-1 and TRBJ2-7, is KAGVTQTPRYLIKTRGQQVTLSCSPISGHRSVSWYQQTPGQGLQFLFEYFSETQRNKGNFPGRFSGRQFSNSRSEMNVSTLELGDSALYLCASSTRTGRDEQYFGPGTRLTVT.

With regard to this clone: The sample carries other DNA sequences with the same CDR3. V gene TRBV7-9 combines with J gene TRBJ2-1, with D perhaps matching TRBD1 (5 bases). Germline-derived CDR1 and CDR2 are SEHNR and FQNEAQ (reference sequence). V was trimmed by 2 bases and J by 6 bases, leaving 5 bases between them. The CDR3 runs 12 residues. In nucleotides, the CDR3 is TGTGCCAGCAGCTTAAGGGGCAATGAGCAGTTCTTC. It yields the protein CASSLRGNEQFF.

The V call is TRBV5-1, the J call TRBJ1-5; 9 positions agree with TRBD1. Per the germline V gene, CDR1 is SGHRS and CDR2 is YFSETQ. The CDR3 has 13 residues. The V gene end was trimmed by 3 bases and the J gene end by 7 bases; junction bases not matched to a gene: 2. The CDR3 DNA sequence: TGCGCCAGCAGCTGGACAGGGGAACAGCCCCAGCATTTT. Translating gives CASSWTGEQPQHF.